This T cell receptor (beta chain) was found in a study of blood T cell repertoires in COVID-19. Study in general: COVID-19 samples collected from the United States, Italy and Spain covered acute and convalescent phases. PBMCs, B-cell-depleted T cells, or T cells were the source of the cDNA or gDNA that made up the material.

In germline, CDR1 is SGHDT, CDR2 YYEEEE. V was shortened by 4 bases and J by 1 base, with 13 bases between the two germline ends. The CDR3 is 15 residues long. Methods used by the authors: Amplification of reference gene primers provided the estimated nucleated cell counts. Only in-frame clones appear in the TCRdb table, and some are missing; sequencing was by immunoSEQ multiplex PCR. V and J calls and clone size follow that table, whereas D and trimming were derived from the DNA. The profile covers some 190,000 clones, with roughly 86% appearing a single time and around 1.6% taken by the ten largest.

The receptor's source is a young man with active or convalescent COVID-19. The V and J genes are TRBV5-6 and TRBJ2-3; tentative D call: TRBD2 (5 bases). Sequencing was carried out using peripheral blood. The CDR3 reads CASSEFGVGTDTQYF. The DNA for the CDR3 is TGTGCCAGCAGCGAGTTCGGGGTTGGCACAGATACGCAGTATTTT.